This entry describes one T cell receptor (beta chain). Its specificity is unknown. V gave up 3 bases and J gave up 0 bases, with 20 bases separating them. The CDR3 consists of 18 residues. The V gene's germline CDR1 is KGHSH and CDR2 LQKENI. This record comes from a study of graft-versus-host responses after intestinal transplantation. Study-wide context: Transplants given to recipients were multivisceral, liver-intestinal, or isolated intestinal. General study points: Recipient marrow contained GvH clones, some of which appeared first in ileum or blood. Allografts from individuals with graft-donor T cell macrochimerism displayed high graft-versus-host to host-versus-graft clonal ratios.

TCRdb's table, derived via immunoSEQ multiplex PCR, lists solely in-frame clones and lacks some. The repertoire consists of around 70,000 clones, with roughly 90% occurring once and the leading ten covering 2.5%. The V and J genes are TRBV18 and TRBJ1-2, with TRBD1 as a possible D gene (6 bases). This TCR derives from a human donor who received an intestinal transplant. Material: unstimulated CD8+ T cells sorted from spleen or lymph node cells, obtained before intestinal transplant. The CDR3 bases are TGTGCCAGCTCACCCCGAATCCCGGGACACCGCCCTAACTATGGCTACACCTTC. Encoded protein: CASSPRIPGHRPNYGYTF.